Here is one T cell receptor beta chain with its context. The antigen is not known. Other DNA sequences within the sample encode an identical CDR3. Positively selected for CCR7, the CD45RO-negative cells used as naive CD8 cells excluded terminally differentiated effector memory CD45RA+ cells. Every donor was a Caucasian adult from Nashville, Tennessee. The sample belongs to a study of shared clonotypes between healthy human individuals. Study in general: Every donor yielded three CD4 naive, three CD4 memory, two CD8 naive and one CD8 memory plate. Study outcomes and limitations: Generally, estimated richness proved larger in naive subsets than it did in memory subsets.

CDR1 and CDR2 from the germline V gene are MNHEY and SMNVEV (reference sequence). V lost 2 bases to trimming and J lost 5 bases; unmatched junction nucleotides: 4. This CDR3 contains 14 residues. Measured with immunoSEQ multiplex PCR; TCRdb has only the in-frame clones, and not every one. The table has fewer than 700,000 clones, roughly 96% seen once. Sequenced material: naive CD8+ T cells sorted from blood. This clonotype was sampled from a woman aged 25 to 39 in good health. The gene calls are TRBV27 and TRBJ1-1, with 8 nucleotides matching TRBD1. This chain's CDR3 is CASSLTGGGTEAFF. The CDR3 region has the DNA TGTGCCAGCAGTTTAACAGGGGGAGGGACTGAAGCTTTCTTT.